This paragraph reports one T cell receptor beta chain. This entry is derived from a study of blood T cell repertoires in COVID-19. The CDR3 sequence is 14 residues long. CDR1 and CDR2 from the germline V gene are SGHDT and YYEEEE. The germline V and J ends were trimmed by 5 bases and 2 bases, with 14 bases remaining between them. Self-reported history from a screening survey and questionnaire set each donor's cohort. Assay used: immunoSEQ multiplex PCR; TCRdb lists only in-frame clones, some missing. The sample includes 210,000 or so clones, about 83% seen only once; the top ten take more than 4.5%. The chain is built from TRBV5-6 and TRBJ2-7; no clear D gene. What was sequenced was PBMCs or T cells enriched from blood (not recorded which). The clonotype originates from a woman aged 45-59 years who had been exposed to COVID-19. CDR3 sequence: CASSSVVTAYEQYF. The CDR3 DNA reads TGTGCCAGCAGTTCGGTTGTCACAGCCTACGAGCAGTACTTC.